This T cell receptor (beta chain) came from a study of blood T cell repertoires in COVID-19 (dated by TCRdb to about 2020). For the wider study: Samples from collaborators originated in the United States, Italy and Spain and spanned both the acute and convalescent phases of COVID-19. A de-identified subject ID, COVID-19 status, age in years and sex were almost always included in the sample metadata. The samples were drawn from two sources: the first 160 participants of the ongoing ImmuneRACE study, and fewer than 1,500 subjects contributed by 6 global collaborators. A freely available public database, intended as a resource for researchers studying the immune response to SARS-CoV-2, is where the repertoires were released. Subjects who had been exposed to COVID-19, were actively infected with it, or had recovered from it provided the deeply sampled blood TCRbeta repertoires that made up the dataset. The material from the prospective study consisted of cDNA or gDNA derived from T cells, B-cell-depleted T cells, or PBMCs. Where HLA class I and class II types were available, the types were taken from metadata supplied by the sample provider, not from assay-based typing.

At one collaborating source in Seattle, patients were enrolled during active infection and were followed longitudinally through the course of disease. Collaborating institutions collected whole blood in K2EDTA tubes following their own protocols. For TCRbeta analysis, collaborators shipped samples as frozen whole blood, isolated PBMCs, or DNA extracted from either of those sample types. The investigation overall reported the following: The amount of clinical and demographic metadata varied by source and participant and was provided uncurated.

Trimmed from V: 3 bases; trimmed from J: 0 bases; junction bases lacking a gene match: 4. The germline V gene (reference sequence) gives CDR1 as LGHDT and CDR2 as YNNKEL. The CDR3 starts with the cysteine, ends with the phenylalanine, and has 16 residues. The retained sequence is limited to the CDR3, 48 bases, with the frame set at the first base. TCRbeta CDR3 regions were amplified from genomic DNA by means of the immunoSEQ Assay, a bias-controlled multiplex PCR. The paper's processing steps were these. Within the assay, amplification of reference gene primers was used to estimate how many nucleated cells each sample contained. To quantify the absolute abundance of each unique TCRbeta CDR3 rearrangement, sequence reads were collapsed and filtered. For each sample, productive Simpson clonality was calculated as the square root of Simpson's diversity index over productive rearrangements. TCRdb stores this immuneACCESS table with in-frame sequences only. Part of the clones is absent; in the studies checked, under half of the shortfall reflects unresolved V genes, and no reason is known for the rest. Clone size and V and J calls were adopted from that table, with D and trimming inferred from the DNA. The sample records around 300,000 clones, 90% of which are singletons. The ten largest clonotypes hold around 5.8% of the sample.

Notes on this clone: It lacks a known antigen. Within one base of it there is no much larger clone, and no base qualities were kept.

Recombination connected TRBV3-1 (or the pseudogene TRBV3-2) to TRBJ2-2; 7 bases in the junction line up with TRBD2. The clonotype was recovered from a woman in her fifties or sixties with COVID-19, enrolled during active disease. The source material was peripheral blood. The nucleotide sequence reads as follows: TGTGCCAGCAGCCAGGGGCTAGCGGCGAACACCGGGGAGCTGTTTTTT. This gives the protein CASSQGLAANTGELFF.